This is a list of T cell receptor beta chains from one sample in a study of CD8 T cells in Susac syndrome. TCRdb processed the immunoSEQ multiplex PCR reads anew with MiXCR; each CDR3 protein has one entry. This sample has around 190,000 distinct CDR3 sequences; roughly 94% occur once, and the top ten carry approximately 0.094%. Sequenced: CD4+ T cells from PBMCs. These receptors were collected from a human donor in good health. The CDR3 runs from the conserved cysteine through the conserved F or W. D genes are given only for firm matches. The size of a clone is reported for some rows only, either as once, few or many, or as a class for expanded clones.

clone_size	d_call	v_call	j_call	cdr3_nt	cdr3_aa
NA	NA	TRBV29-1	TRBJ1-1	TGCAGCGTTGGGGCAGGGTGGGGCACTGAAGCTTTCTTT	CSVGAGWGTEAFF
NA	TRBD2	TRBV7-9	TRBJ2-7	TGTGCCAGCAGCCCGGGACTAGCGGGCCCCTACGAGCAGTACTTC	CASSPGLAGPYEQYF
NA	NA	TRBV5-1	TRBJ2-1	TGCGCCAGTCACACGGACAATGAGCAGTTCTTC	CASHTDNEQFF
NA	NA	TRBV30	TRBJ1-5	TGTGCCTGGAGTGTACCCCATGCAGGGTATAGCAATCAGCCCCAGCATTTT	CAWSVPHAGYSNQPQHF
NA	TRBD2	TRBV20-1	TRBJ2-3	TGCAGTGCTAGGGCAGTAGCGGGAGTAGATACGCAGTATTTT	CSARAVAGVDTQYF
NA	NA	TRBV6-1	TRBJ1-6	TGTGCCAGCAGTGAGATTGATTCACCCCTCCACTTT	CASSEIDSPLHF
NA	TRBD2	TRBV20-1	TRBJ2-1	TGCAGTGCTAGAGGACTAGCGGGGGGGAGCTCCTACAATGAGCAGTTCTTC	CSARGLAGGSSYNEQFF
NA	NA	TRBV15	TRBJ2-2	TGTGCCACCAGCAGCCTAAGCCCCACCGGGGAGCTGTTTTTT	CATSSLSPTGELFF
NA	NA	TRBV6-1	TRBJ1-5	TGTGCCAGCAGTGAAGTCTCTGGAGCGGGCAATCAGCCCCAGCATTTT	CASSEVSGAGNQPQHF
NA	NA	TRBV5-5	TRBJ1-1	TGTGCCAGCAGGCTGGGGGCCAGCGGAACTGAAGCTTTCTTT	CASRLGASGTEAFF
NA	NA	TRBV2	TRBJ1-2	TGTGCCAGCAGTGAACAGGGAACGAACTATGGCTACACCTTC	CASSEQGTNYGYTF
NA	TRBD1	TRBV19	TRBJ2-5	TGTGCCAGCCACGACAGGGGAGAGACCCAGTACTTC	CASHDRGETQYF
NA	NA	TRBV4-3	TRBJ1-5	TGCGCCAGCAGCCAACAGGGAGGACAGCCCCAGCATTTT	CASSQQGGQPQHF
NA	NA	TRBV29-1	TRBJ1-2	TGCAGCGTTGGTACCAGGGGTTACGGCTACACCTTC	CSVGTRGYGYTF
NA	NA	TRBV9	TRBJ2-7	TGTGCCAGCAGCGTAGTAGACGGGGGCACCTACGAGCAGTACTTC	CASSVVDGGTYEQYF
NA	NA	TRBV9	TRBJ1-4	TGTGCCAGCAGCACCCGGACACGCCATAATGAAAAACTGTTTTTT	CASSTRTRHNEKLFF
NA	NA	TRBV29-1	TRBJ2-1	TGCAGCGCTGATGAGCAGTTCTTC	CSADEQFF
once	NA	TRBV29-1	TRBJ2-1	TGCAGCGTGGGACGGGCGTCCTACAATGAGCAGTTCTTC	CSVGRASYNEQFF
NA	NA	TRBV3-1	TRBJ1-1	TGTGCCAGCAGCCATGGCGCGGGAGCTTTCTTT	CASSHGAGAFF
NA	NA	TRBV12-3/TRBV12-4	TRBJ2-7	TGTGCCAGCAGGCCTACCAGGAGCTCCTACGAGCAGTACTTC	CASRPTRSSYEQYF
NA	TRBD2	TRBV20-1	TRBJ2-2	TGCAGTGCTCGGACTAGCGGGAGTCCCACCGGGGAGCTGTTTTTT	CSARTSGSPTGELFF
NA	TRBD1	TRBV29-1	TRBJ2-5	TGCAGCACCCTGAAAGGGACAGAAGAGACCCAGTACTTC	CSTLKGTEETQYF
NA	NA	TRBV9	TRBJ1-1	TGTGCCAGCAGCGCCACGATCTCCACTGAAGCTTTCTTT	CASSATISTEAFF
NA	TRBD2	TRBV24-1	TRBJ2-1	TGTGCCACCAGTGCAGCGGGGGGCTACAATGAGCAGTTCTTC	CATSAAGGYNEQFF
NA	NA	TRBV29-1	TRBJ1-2	TGCAGCGTTGGTGAGGAGACAGCTTATGGCTACACCTTC	CSVGEETAYGYTF
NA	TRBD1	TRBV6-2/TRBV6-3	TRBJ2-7	TGTGCCAGCAGTACACCCTCCAGGACAGGCGACTACGAGCAGTACTTC	CASSTPSRTGDYEQYF
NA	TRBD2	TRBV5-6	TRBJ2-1	TGTGCCAGCAGCTTACTAGCGGGAGATCAACGTCACGCTAATTACAATGAGCAGTTCTTC	CASSLLAGDQRHANYNEQFF
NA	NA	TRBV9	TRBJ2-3	TGTGCCAGCAGCGTAGAGTTCCAGGACGCAAAGTATTTT	CASSVEFQDAKYF
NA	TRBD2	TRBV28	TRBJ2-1	TGTGCCACCTTGTCTCGAGCGGGGTCATACAATGAGCAGTTCTTC	CATLSRAGSYNEQFF
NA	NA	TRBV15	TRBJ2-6	TGTGCCACCAGCAGACAGGTAACTGGGGCCAACGTCCTGACTTTC	CATSRQVTGANVLTF
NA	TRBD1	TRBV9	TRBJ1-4	TGTGCCAGCAGCGCGGGACAGGAGGGTGAAAAACTGTTTTTT	CASSAGQEGEKLFF
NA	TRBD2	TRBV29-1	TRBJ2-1	TGCAGCGTTGGCCGACATGCGGGAGCCCTATACAATGAGCAGTTCTTC	CSVGRHAGALYNEQFF
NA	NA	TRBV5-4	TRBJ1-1	TGTGCCAGCAGCTTGGCCGGACGGCCGAACACTGAAGCTTTCTTT	CASSLAGRPNTEAFF
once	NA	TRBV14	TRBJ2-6	TGTGCCAGCAGCAGGAGCCGGGCCAGGTCCTCTGGGGCCAACGTCCTGACTTTC	CASSRSRARSSGANVLTF
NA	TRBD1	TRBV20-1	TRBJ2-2	TGCAGTGCTAGAGATCATAGGGGGCGGGTTGACACCGGGGAGCTGTTTTTT	CSARDHRGRVDTGELFF
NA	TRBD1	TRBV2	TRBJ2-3	TGTGCCAGCACCCGGGACAGTTTAGGCACAGATACGCAGTATTTT	CASTRDSLGTDTQYF
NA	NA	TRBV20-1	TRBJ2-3	TGCAGTGCTTCTACATCAACCTTCACAGATACGCAGTATTTT	CSASTSTFTDTQYF
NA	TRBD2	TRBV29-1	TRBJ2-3	TGCAGCGCCCCCGGGACTAGCGGGTACACAGATACGCAGTATTTT	CSAPGTSGYTDTQYF
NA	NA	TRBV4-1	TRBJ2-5	TGCGCCAGCAGCCAAGAGTCCCAAGAGACCCAGTACTTC	CASSQESQETQYF
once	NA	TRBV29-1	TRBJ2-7	TGCAGCGTTGAGAACACTGACGAGCAGTACTTC	CSVENTDEQYF